These T cell receptor beta chains were read from a single sample in a study of chemoradiotherapy in HPV16-positive cancers. Repertoires were generated with immunoSEQ multiplex PCR, while TCRdb's copy carries only in-frame clones and drops some. The repertoire consists of some 6,100 clones, with around 70% occurring once and the leading ten covering approximately 30%. Sample: tumor tissue, taken from a patient who underwent chemoradiotherapy. The receptors were gathered from a human donor with HPV-associated anogenital cancer. Each CDR3 is given with its conserved first and last residue. The D gene is left open where the match is weak. Size is omitted from some rows. Given values are once, few, many or a class for expanded clones.

clone size	D gene	V gene	CDR3 protein
medium-sized	TRBD1	TRBV6-6	CASSYSWTGRIQPQHF
-	-	TRBV18	CASSLAAKETQYF
-	-	TRBV6-5	CASRPLSSYNSPLHF
few	TRBD1	TRBV5-1	CASSLALYRGSGANVLTF
-	-	TRBV14	CASSLRVDTGELFF
-	-	TRBV18	CASSLLPLGYEQFF
-	-	TRBV7-9	CASSLWDTPETQYF
once	TRBD1	TRBV29-1	CSVIWTGLTDTQYF
few	-	TRBV30	CAWSVQAGNGYTF
-	-	TRBV7-2	CASSLLALTDTQYF
few	-	TRBV5-1	CASFYFLGVHGYTF
-	-	TRBV15	CATSDLLGIYNNEQFF
few	TRBD2	TRBV11-1	CASSYEAGYPDTQYF
-	TRBD2	TRBV2	CASRETSGISTDTQYF
few	-	TRBV27	CASTQSRGGGSGANVLTF
-	-	TRBV7-8	CASSLARSATDTQYF
-	-	TRBV2	CASSDGNPYEQYF